This TCR beta chain was found in a study of blood T cell repertoires in COVID-19. At the level of the study: T cells, B-cell-depleted T cells, or PBMCs provided the cDNA or gDNA that served as material.

Per the germline V gene, CDR1 is SGHNT and CDR2 is YYREEE (reference sequence). The CDR3 length is 14 residues. Trimming took 4 bases from V and 4 from J, leaving 14 bases between them. In the original analysis: For nucleated cells, counts were estimated from reference gene primer amplification. Using immunoSEQ multiplex PCR, the repertoire was profiled, and TCRdb retains in-frame clones only, with some absent. That table furnishes V, J and clone size, whereas the DNA furnished D and trimming. The sample has approximately 61,000 clones, approximately 77% seen once; the top ten hold about 29%. This clonotype originated in a human donor in a cohort sampled during active COVID-19. The sequenced sample was peripheral blood. The chain couples TRBV5-4 to TRBJ1-2, with D perhaps TRBD1 (5 bases). The CDR3 nucleotides read TGTGCCAGCAGCCTTGGCGGGGGGTCCTATGGCTACACCTTC. Residues: CASSLGGGSYGYTF.